This passage covers 9 T cell receptor beta chains from one sample sequenced in a study of blood T cells in healthy people across ages. It was with a sample-barcoded 5' primer and a J-beta primer mix that a second PCR of about 6 to 12 cycles was run. MiXCR, applied by TCRdb to the 5' RACE reads, yields one record per CDR3 protein. The data contain roughly 800,000 distinct CDR3 sequences, more than 20% of them seen just once; the ten biggest clones take up 9.4%. The same specimen was also included in a second study, on T cells of mothers and their children.

Sequenced sample: blood. Receptors originate from a boy younger than 18 in good health.

This clonotype was seen a handful of times. V is TRBV12-5 and J is TRBJ2-5, with D unresolved. Trimming pared 6 bases from V and 2 bases from J, leaving 13 bases between. Germline CDR1 LGHNT, CDR2 FRNRAP. The CDR3 has 14 amino acids. CDR3 DNA: TGTGCTAGTGGACCCGGGTGGGAACAAGAGACCCAGTACTTC. Translation: CASGPGWEQETQYF.

V gene TRBV28 combines with J gene TRBJ1-4, with D unclear. V was pared by 6 bases and J by 0 bases, with 8 bases between. From germline, CDR1 is MDHEN and CDR2 SYDVKM. This CDR3 has 14 residues. This CDR3 reads CASRHEATNEKLFF. The DNA of the CDR3 is TGTGCCAGCAGGCACGAGGCAACTAATGAAAAACTGTTTTTT.

The CDR3 nucleotides read TGTGCCACCAGTGGGGAAAGAAAAGAGACCCAGTACTTC. Amino acid sequence: CATSGERKETQYF. The chain links TRBV24-1 to TRBJ2-5, with D unclear. The germline V and J ends were trimmed by 5 bases and 3 bases, with 9 bases remaining between them. The CDR3 runs 13 residues. Germline V gives CDR1 KGHDR, CDR2 SFDVKD.

The rearrangement joins TRBV11-2 to TRBJ1-1; D unresolved. Germline loops: CDR1 SGHAT, CDR2 FQNNGV. Between the trimmed V and J ends, which lost 4 bases and 0 bases, there was a span of 18 bases. CDR3 size: 17 residues. In DNA form, the CDR3 reads TGTGCCAGCAGCTCGTATCCGGGAAGAACTCTGAACACTGAAGCTTTCTTT. Encoded protein: CASSSYPGRTLNTEAFF.

This clonotype was recorded a few times. The chain recombines TRBV27 with TRBJ2-2; a possible D gene is TRBD2 (6 bases). Germline loops: CDR1 MNHEY, CDR2 SMNVEV (reference sequence). Trimming cost V 5 bases and J 8 bases, with 18 bases left between them. The CDR3 loop spans 15 amino acids. The CDR3: CASSTSPTRGGELFF. The CDR3 bases are TGTGCCAGCAGTACTAGCCCTACACGAGGGGGGGAGCTGTTTTTT.

This rearrangement joins TRBV6-1 to TRBJ2-5, with D unresolved. V shed 8 bases and J shed 0 bases, with 10 bases lying between them. Germline CDR1 MNHNS, CDR2 SASEGT. The CDR3 is 13 amino acids. The CDR3 sequence is CASRSRNQETQYF. CDR3 coding DNA: TGTGCCAGCCGAAGTCGGAACCAAGAGACCCAGTACTTC.

The chain combines TRBV4-2 with TRBJ1-3; D perhaps matches TRBD1 (6 bases). V was cut by 0 bases and J by 2 bases, with 11 bases left in between. Germline assignment: CDR1 LGHNA and CDR2 YNFKEQ. The CDR3 is 16 amino acids. The CDR3 DNA sequence: TGTGCCAGCAGCCAAGATCGGGGGGGGCCTGGAAACACCATATATTTT. It is translated as CASSQDRGGPGNTIYF.

V and J are TRBV7-9 and TRBJ1-4; D is perhaps TRBD1 (6 bases). Germline CDR1 and CDR2: SEHNR and FQNEAQ (reference sequence). Trimming removed 9 bases from V and 3 bases from J, with 11 bases in between. The CDR3 is 13 amino acids. The CDR3 DNA is TGTGCCAGTAAACAGGGATCTAATGAAAAACTGTTTTTT. Its translation is CASKQGSNEKLFF.

This clonotype has just a few counts. The V and J genes are TRBV28 and TRBJ1-5, with a possible D match to TRBD1 (6 bases). The length of the CDR3 is 14 residues. Trimming removed 2 bases at V and 7 bases at J, with 12 bases between. Per germline, CDR1 MDHEN and CDR2 SYDVKM. The CDR3 reads CASSLRGGSQPQHF. CDR3 sequence (DNA): TGTGCCAGCAGTTTAAGGGGGGGAAGCCAGCCCCAGCATTTT.